This T cell receptor beta chain was sequenced for a study of T-cell reconstitution after alpha-beta-depleted transplantation in children. The germline CDR1 and CDR2 sequences are SQVTM and ANQGSEA. The V end was cut by 6 bases, the J end by 4 bases, with 16 bases between. The CDR3 has 13 residues. The TCRbeta library incorporated unique molecular identifiers. TCRdb used MiXCR to reprocess the PCR reads, holding one entry per CDR3 protein. The sample has about 360,000 distinct CDR3 sequences, about an eighth seen once; the top ten hold 4% to 5.5%. This clonotype was observed at least ten times. Source: PBMCs, taken from the stem cell graft. The sequence was collected from a human donor who donated a stem cell graft to a child with Fanconi anemia. This chain uses TRBV29-1 with TRBJ2-7, with D perhaps assigned TRBD1 or TRBD2 (6 bases each). CDR3 sequence (DNA): TGCAGCGTCCGGGTGGGGGGCCGGTACGAGCAGTACTTC. It specifies CSVRVGGRYEQYF.